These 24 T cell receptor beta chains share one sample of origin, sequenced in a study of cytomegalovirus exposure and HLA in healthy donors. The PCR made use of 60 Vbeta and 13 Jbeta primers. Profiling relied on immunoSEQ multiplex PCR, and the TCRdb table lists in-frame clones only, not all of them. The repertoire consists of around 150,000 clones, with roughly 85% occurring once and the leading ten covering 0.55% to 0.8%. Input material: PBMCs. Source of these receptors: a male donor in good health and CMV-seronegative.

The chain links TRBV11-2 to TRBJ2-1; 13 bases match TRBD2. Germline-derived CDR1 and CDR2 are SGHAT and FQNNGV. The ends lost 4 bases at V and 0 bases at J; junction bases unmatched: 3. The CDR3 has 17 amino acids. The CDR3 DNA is TGTGCCAGCAGCTCGAGACTAGCGGGGGGCTCCTACAATGAGCAGTTCTTC. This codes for CASSSRLAGGSYNEQFF.

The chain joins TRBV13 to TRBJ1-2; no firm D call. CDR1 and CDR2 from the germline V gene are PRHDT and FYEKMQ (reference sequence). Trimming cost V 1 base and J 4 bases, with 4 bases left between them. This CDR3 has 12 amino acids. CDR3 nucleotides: TGTGCCAGCAGCTTAGAGCTCTATGGCTACACCTTC. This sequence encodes CASSLELYGYTF.

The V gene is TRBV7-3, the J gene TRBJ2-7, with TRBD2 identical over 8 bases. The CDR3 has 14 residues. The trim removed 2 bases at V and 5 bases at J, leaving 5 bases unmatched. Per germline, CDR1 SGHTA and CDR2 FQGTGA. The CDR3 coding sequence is TGTGCCAGCAGCTTATCGGGGGGGTTCAACGAGCAGTACTTC. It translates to CASSLSGGFNEQYF.

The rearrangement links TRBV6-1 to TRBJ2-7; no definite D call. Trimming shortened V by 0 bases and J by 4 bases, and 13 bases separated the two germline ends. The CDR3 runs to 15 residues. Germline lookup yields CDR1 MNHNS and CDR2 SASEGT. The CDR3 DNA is TGTGCCAGCAGTGAAGCGTGGGCAGCCTATTACGAGCAGTACTTC. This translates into CASSEAWAAYYEQYF.

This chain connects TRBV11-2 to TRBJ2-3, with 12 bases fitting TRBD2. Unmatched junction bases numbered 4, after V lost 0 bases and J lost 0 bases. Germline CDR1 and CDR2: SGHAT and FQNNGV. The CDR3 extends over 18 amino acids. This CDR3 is CASSLELAGGLSTDTQYF. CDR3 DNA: TGTGCCAGCAGCTTAGAACTAGCGGGGGGCCTTAGCACAGATACGCAGTATTTT. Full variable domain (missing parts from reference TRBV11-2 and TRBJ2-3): EAGVAQSPRYKIIEKRQSVAFWCNPISGHATLYWYQQILGQGPKLLIQFQNNGVVDDSQLPKDRFSAERLKGVDSTLKIQPAKLEDSAVYLCASSLELAGGLSTDTQYFGPGTRLTVL.

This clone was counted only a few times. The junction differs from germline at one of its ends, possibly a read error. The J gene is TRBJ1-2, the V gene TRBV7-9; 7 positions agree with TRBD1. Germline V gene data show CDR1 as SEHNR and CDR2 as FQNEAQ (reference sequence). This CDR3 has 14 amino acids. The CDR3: CSSSRTGYNYGYTF. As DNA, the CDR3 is TGTTCCAGCAGCCGGACAGGATACAACTATGGCTACACCTTC.

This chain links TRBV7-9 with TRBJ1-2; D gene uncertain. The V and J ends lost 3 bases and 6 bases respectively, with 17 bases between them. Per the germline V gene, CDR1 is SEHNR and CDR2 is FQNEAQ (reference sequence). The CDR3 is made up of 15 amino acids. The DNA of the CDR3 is TGTGCCAGCAGCTTGGGGATCTCGGAGGTGAATGGCTACACCTTC. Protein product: CASSLGISEVNGYTF.

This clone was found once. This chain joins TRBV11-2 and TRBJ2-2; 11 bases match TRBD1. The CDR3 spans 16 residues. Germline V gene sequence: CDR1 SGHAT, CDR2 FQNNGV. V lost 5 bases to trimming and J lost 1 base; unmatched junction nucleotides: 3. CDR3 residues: CASSPGTGGNTGELFF. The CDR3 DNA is TGTGCCAGCAGCCCCGGGACAGGGGGGAACACCGGGGAGCTGTTTTTT.

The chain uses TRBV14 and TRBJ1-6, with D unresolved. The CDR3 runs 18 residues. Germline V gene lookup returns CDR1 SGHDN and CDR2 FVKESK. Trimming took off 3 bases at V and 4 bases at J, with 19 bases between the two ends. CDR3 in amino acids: CASSHTRPRGDYNSPLHF. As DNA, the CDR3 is TGTGCCAGCAGCCACACAAGGCCACGCGGAGATTATAATTCACCCCTCCACTTT. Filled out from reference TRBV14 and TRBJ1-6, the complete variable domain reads EAGVTQFPSHSVIEKGQTVTLRCDPISGHDNLYWYRRVMGKEIKFLLHFVKESKQDESGMPNNRFLAERTGGTYSTLKVQPAELEDSGVYFCASSHTRPRGDYNSPLHFGNGTRLTVT.

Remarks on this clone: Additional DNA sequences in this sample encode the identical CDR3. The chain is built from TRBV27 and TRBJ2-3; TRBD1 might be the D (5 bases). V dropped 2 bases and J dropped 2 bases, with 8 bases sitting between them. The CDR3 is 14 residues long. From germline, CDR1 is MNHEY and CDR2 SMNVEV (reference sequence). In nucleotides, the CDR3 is TGTGCCAGCAGTTTAGGCAGGGACACAGATACGCAGTATTTT. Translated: CASSLGRDTDTQYF.

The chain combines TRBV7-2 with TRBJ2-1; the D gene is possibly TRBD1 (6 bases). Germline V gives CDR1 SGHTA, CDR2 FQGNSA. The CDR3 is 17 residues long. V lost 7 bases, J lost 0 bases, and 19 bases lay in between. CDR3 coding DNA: TGTGCCAGCACCAAAGCCAGGACAGATGTCTCCTACAATGAGCAGTTCTTC. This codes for CASTKARTDVSYNEQFF.

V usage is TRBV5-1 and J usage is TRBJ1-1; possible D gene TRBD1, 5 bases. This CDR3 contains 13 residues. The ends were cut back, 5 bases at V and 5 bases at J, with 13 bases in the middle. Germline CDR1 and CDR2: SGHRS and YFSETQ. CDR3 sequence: CASRTPGGTEAFF. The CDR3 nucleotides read TGCGCCAGCAGAACCCCGGGGGGGACTGAAGCTTTCTTT.

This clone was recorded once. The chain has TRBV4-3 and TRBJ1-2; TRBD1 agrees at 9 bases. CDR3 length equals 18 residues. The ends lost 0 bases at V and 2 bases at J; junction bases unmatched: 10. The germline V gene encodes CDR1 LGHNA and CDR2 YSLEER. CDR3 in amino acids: CASSQDYGRGTGNYGYTF. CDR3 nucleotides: TGCGCCAGCAGCCAAGATTATGGGAGGGGGACAGGGAACTATGGCTACACCTTC.

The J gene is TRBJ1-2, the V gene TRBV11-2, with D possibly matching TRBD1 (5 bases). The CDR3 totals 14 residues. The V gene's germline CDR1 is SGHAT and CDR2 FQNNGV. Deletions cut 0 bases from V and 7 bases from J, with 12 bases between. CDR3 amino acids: CASSLDQGRGGYTF. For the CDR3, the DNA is TGTGCCAGCAGCTTAGATCAGGGTAGGGGTGGCTACACCTTC.

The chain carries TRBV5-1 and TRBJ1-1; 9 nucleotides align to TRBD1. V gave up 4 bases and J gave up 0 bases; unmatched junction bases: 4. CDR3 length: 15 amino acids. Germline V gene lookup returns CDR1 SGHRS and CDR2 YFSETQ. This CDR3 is CASSPGQGLNTEAFF. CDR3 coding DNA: TGCGCCAGCAGCCCGGGACAGGGCTTGAACACTGAAGCTTTCTTT.

CDR3 loop: CASSNSIRDPYNEQFF. The CDR3 nucleotides are TGTGCCAGTAGCAACTCGATCAGGGATCCCTACAATGAGCAGTTCTTC. The chain couples TRBV19 to TRBJ2-1; D may be TRBD1 (5 bases). Germline V lookup: CDR1 LNHDA, CDR2 SQIVND (reference sequence). The CDR3 has 16 amino acids. V lost 6 bases and J lost 2, with 17 bases in between. The variable domain in full, completed from reference TRBV19 and TRBJ2-1, reads DGGITQSPKYLFRKEGQNVTLSCEQNLNHDAMYWYRQDPGQGLRLIYYSQIVNDFQKGDIAEGYSVSREKKESFPLTVTSAQKNPTAFYLCASSNSIRDPYNEQFFGPGTRLTVL.

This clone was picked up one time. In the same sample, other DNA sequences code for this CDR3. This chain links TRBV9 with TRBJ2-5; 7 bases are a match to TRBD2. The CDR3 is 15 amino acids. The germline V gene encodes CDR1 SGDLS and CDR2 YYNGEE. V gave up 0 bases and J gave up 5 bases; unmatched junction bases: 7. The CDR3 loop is CASSVAGGGGETQYF. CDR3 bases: TGTGCCAGCAGCGTAGCTGGCGGGGGAGGTGAGACCCAGTACTTC.

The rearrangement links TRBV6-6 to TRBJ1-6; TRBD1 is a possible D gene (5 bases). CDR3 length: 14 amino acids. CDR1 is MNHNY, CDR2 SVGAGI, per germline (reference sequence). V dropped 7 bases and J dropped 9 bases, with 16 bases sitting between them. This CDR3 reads CASTLSGDGSPLHF. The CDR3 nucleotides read TGTGCCAGCACCCTTTCGGGGGATGGTTCACCCCTCCACTTT.

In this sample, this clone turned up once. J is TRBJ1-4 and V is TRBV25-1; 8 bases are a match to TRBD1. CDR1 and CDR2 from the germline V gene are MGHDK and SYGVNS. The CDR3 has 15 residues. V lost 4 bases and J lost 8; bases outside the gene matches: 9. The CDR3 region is CASSGSDREGEKLFF. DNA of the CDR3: TGTGCCAGCAGTGGTTCGGACAGGGAAGGGGAAAAACTGTTTTTT.

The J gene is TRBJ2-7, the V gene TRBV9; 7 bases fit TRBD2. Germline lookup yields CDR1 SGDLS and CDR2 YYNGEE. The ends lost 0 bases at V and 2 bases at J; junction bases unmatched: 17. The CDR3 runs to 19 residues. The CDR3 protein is CASSVGGASGPLGPYEQYF. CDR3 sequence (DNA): TGTGCCAGCAGCGTAGGCGGGGCTAGCGGACCCCTGGGGCCCTACGAGCAGTACTTC.

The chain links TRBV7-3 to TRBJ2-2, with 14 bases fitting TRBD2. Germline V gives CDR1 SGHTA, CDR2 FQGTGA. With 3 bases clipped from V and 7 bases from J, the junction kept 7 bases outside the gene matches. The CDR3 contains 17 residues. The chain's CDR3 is CASSFGLAGGGVGELFF. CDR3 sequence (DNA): TGTGCCAGCAGCTTTGGACTAGCGGGGGGAGGTGTCGGGGAGCTGTTTTTT. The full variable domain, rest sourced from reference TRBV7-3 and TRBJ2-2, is GAGVSQTPSNKVTEKGKYVELRCDPISGHTALYWYRQSLGQGPEFLIYFQGTGAADDSGLPNDRFFAVRPEGSVSTLKIQRTERGDSAVYLCASSFGLAGGGVGELFFGEGSRLTVL.

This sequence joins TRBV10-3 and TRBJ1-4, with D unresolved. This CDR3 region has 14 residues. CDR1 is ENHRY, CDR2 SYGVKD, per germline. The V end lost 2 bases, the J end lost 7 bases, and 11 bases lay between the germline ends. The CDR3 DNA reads TGTGCCATCAGTGAGGTCGAGGTCGGTGAAAAACTGTTTTTT. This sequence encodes CAISEVEVGEKLFF.

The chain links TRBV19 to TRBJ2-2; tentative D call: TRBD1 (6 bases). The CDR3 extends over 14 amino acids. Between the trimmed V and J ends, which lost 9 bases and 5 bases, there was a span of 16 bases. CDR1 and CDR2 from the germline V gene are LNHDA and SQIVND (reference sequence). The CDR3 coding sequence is TGTGCCAGCGCCGGGACAAGGGTTACCGGGGAGCTGTTTTTT. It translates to CASAGTRVTGELFF.

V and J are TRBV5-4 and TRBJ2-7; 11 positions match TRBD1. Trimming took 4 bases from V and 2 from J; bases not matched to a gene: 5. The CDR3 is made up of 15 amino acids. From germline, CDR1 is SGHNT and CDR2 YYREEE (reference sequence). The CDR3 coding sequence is TGTGCCAGCAGCATCGGACAGGGGGCAACCTACGAGCAGTACTTC. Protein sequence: CASSIGQGATYEQYF. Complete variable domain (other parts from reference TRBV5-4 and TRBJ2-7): ETGVTQSPTHLIKTRGQQVTLRCSSQSGHNTVSWYQQALGQGPQFIFQYYREEENGRGNFPPRFSGLQFPNYSSELNVNALELDDSALYLCASSIGQGATYEQYFGPGTRLTVT.